Presented here are 22 T cell receptor beta chains from one specimen sequenced in a study of blood T cell repertoires in COVID-19. Libraries were prepared by immunoSEQ multiplex PCR; TCRdb keeps only in-frame clonotypes and omits some of them. The sample holds 270,000 or so clones, 80% to 90% seen once. The sequencing input was peripheral blood. Receptors originate from a young woman with COVID-19, enrolled during active disease.

V gene TRBV6-6 combines with J gene TRBJ2-5, with 8 bases matching TRBD2. Germline lookup yields CDR1 MNHNY and CDR2 SVGAGI (reference sequence). J gave up 2 bases and V 6 bases, and 5 bases lay outside the gene matches. There are 14 residues in the CDR3. In DNA form, the CDR3 reads TGTGCCAGCAGGCCCAGCGGGGGACAAGAGACCCAGTACTTC. Translating it yields CASRPSGGQETQYF.

The chain recombines TRBV19 with TRBJ1-4; D not resolved. The CDR3 covers 13 residues. Germline-derived CDR1 and CDR2 are LNHDA and SQIVND (reference sequence). V lost 8 bases and J 2 bases, leaving 9 bases between the germline ends. The CDR3 is CASLSITNEKLFF. CDR3 coding DNA: TGTGCCAGTTTATCTATCACTAATGAAAAACTGTTTTTT. The whole variable domain, filled in from reference TRBV19 and TRBJ1-4, reads DGGITQSPKYLFRKEGQNVTLSCEQNLNHDAMYWYRQDPGQGLRLIYYSQIVNDFQKGDIAEGYSVSREKKESFPLTVTSAQKNPTAFYLCASLSITNEKLFFGSGTQLSVL.

The rearrangement uses TRBV7-9 and TRBJ1-1, with TRBD1 identical over 9 bases. The CDR3 is made up of 14 amino acids. Germline CDR1 SEHNR, CDR2 FQNEAQ (reference sequence). V was pared by 4 bases and J by 4 bases, with 4 bases of the junction left unmatched. The CDR3 bases are TGTGCCAGCAGCTCTACAGGGGGCATCACTGAAGCTTTCTTT. Amino acids: CASSSTGGITEAFF.

The table lists this clone with a count of one. The rearrangement uses TRBV7-9 and TRBJ1-1; D gene ambiguous. Deletions cut 4 bases from V and 0 bases from J, with 12 bases between. This CDR3 has 15 amino acids. CDR1 and CDR2 from the germline V gene are SEHNR and FQNEAQ (reference sequence). Here the CDR3 DNA reads TGTGCCAGCAGCTCCACAGCAGAAATGAACACTGAAGCTTTCTTT. As protein: CASSSTAEMNTEAFF.

This rearrangement joins TRBV2 to TRBJ1-4; 9 bases map to TRBD1. The V gene end was trimmed by 8 bases and the J gene end by 0 bases; junction bases not matched to a gene: 10. This CDR3 contains 17 residues. CDR1 SNHLY and CDR2 FYNNEI come from the germline V gene. The CDR3 here is CASWWTGDGATNEKLFF. The CDR3 nucleotides read TGTGCCAGCTGGTGGACAGGGGATGGTGCAACTAATGAAAAACTGTTTTTT.

The V gene is TRBV6-2 or TRBV6-3, the J gene TRBJ2-7; a possible D gene is TRBD2 (5 bases). Germline-derived CDR1 and CDR2 are MNHEY and SVGEGT. The CDR3 loop spans 16 amino acids. Trimming took 6 bases from V and 5 from J, leaving 23 bases between them. The CDR3 region has the DNA TGTGCCAGCAGCCCTATCGGACTTGTTAGGACGGACGAGCAGTACTTC. Translation gives CASSPIGLVRTDEQYF.

This chain connects TRBV5-4 to TRBJ2-5; 11 nucleotides agree with TRBD2. From germline, CDR1 is SGHNT and CDR2 YYREEE (reference sequence). CDR3 length: 15 amino acids. Unmatched junction bases numbered 4, after V lost 4 bases and J lost 2 bases. The CDR3 sequence is CASSRIAGGQETQYF. The CDR3 DNA reads TGTGCCAGCAGCCGAATAGCGGGGGGGCAAGAGACCCAGTACTTC. The full variable domain, completed using reference TRBV5-4 and TRBJ2-5, is ETGVTQSPTHLIKTRGQQVTLRCSSQSGHNTVSWYQQALGQGPQFIFQYYREEENGRGNFPPRFSGLQFPNYSSELNVNALELDDSALYLCASSRIAGGQETQYFGPGTRLLVL.

The chain employs TRBV19 and TRBJ2-3; weak D call: TRBD1 (6 bases). Germline V gene sequence: CDR1 LNHDA, CDR2 SQIVND (reference sequence). This CDR3 contains 13 residues. Trimming removed 10 bases at V and 0 bases at J, with 11 bases between. The CDR3 DNA sequence: TGTGCCACCTCAGGGGTTAGCACAGATACGCAGTATTTT. Translation: CATSGVSTDTQYF.

The chain has TRBV7-9 and TRBJ1-3; 8 bases align to TRBD1. Germline V gene data show CDR1 as SEHNR and CDR2 as FQNEAQ (reference sequence). The ends lost 5 bases at V and 2 bases at J; junction bases unmatched: 5. This CDR3 has 15 residues. The CDR3 protein is CASSLSRGPGNTIYF. CDR3 in DNA: TGTGCCAGCAGCCTGTCCAGGGGGCCTGGAAACACCATATATTTT.

This sequence joins TRBV5-1 and TRBJ1-2; D perhaps matches TRBD1 (6 bases). CDR3 length: 13 residues. The ends were cut back, 6 bases at V and 2 bases at J, with 11 bases in the middle. The germline V gene encodes CDR1 SGHRS and CDR2 YFSETQ. CDR3 in DNA: TGCGCCAGCATGGGGGACACGAACTATGGCTACACCTTC. Residues: CASMGDTNYGYTF.

The genes are TRBV27 and TRBJ1-2, with 7 positions matching TRBD1. Germline CDR1 is MNHEY and CDR2 is SMNVEV (reference sequence). The CDR3 has 13 residues. The junction had 3 bases not matched to a gene; V was cut back by 3 bases and J by 5 bases. The CDR3 here is CASSFGTAYGYTF. As DNA, the CDR3 is TGTGCCAGCAGTTTCGGGACAGCTTATGGCTACACCTTC.

This clone has only a few counts. V usage is TRBV18 and J usage is TRBJ2-7, with a possible D match to TRBD2 (6 bases). The CDR3 runs 13 residues. The germline V gene has CDR1 KGHSH and CDR2 LQKENI. Between the trimmed V and J ends, which lost 3 bases and 2 bases, there was a span of 8 bases. The CDR3 here is CASSPPGAYEQYF. CDR3 nucleotide sequence: TGTGCCAGCTCACCCCCGGGGGCCTACGAGCAGTACTTC. Full variable domain (rest looked up from reference TRBV18 and TRBJ2-7): NAGVMQNPRHLVRRRGQEARLRCSPMKGHSHVYWYRQLPEEGLKFMVYLQKENIIDESGMPKERFSAEFPKEGPSILRIQQVVRGDSAAYFCASSPPGAYEQYFGPGTRLTVT.

CDR3 amino acids: CASSLWAGGNTEAFF. The CDR3, as DNA: TGTGCCAGCAGTTTATGGGCAGGGGGCAACACTGAAGCTTTCTTT. The J gene is TRBJ1-1, the V gene TRBV28; 8 bases match TRBD1. This CDR3 spans 15 amino acids. The V gene end was trimmed by 0 bases and the J gene end by 2 bases; junction bases not matched to a gene: 2. Per germline, CDR1 MDHEN and CDR2 SYDVKM.

This chain uses TRBV9 with TRBJ1-6; no reliable D call. The germline CDR1 and CDR2 sequences are SGDLS and YYNGEE. This CDR3 region has 13 residues. The V end was cut by 0 bases, the J end by 6 bases, with 4 bases between. CDR3 nucleotide sequence: TGTGCCAGCAGCGTAGAGCCTAATTCACCCCTCCACTTT. Amino acid sequence: CASSVEPNSPLHF.

J is TRBJ1-2 and V is TRBV19; 9 positions agree with TRBD1. The length of the CDR3 is 15 residues. Losses at the gene ends were 5 bases for V and 7 bases for J; bases not matched to a gene: 11. Looked up from germline, CDR1 is LNHDA and CDR2 is SQIVND (reference sequence). The CDR3 DNA reads as TGTGCCAGTAGTCCGCTACCGGGACAGGGTAGTGGCTACACCTTC. This codes for CASSPLPGQGSGYTF.

The chain links TRBV12-3 or TRBV12-4 to TRBJ2-7; unclear D gene. Deletions cut 7 bases from V and 5 bases from J, with 12 bases between. This CDR3 has 12 amino acids. The CDR3 sequence: CASTPLYHEQYF. The CDR3 DNA follows: TGTGCCAGCACCCCGCTATACCACGAGCAGTACTTC.

The V call is TRBV7-9, the J call TRBJ2-5; TRBD2 aligns across 9 bases. The V gene's germline CDR1 is SEHNR and CDR2 FQNEAQ (reference sequence). V was pared by 0 bases and J by 7 bases, with 12 bases of the junction left unmatched. The CDR3 length is 17 residues. The DNA of the CDR3 is TGTGCCAGCAGCTTAGCTAGCGGGGGCACAACGGGCGGGACCCAGTACTTC. This codes for CASSLASGGTTGGTQYF.

This rearrangement joins TRBV5-6 to TRBJ1-6; no firm D call. Trimming removed 1 base at V and 7 bases at J, with 9 bases between. There are 14 residues in the CDR3. Germline V gene sequence: CDR1 SGHDT, CDR2 YYEEEE. As DNA, the CDR3 is TGTGCCAGCAGCTTGACCGGGTGGAATTCACCCCTCCACTTT. This gives the protein CASSLTGWNSPLHF.

The chain couples TRBV12-3 or TRBV12-4 to TRBJ2-7; a possible D gene is TRBD2 (5 bases). The ends were cut back, 5 bases at V and 7 bases at J, with 15 bases in the middle. This CDR3 region has 13 residues. CDR3 region: CASSRLTLGEQYF. Written as DNA, the CDR3 is TGTGCCAGCAGTCGACTAACCTTGGGGGAGCAGTACTTC.

V and J are TRBV5-6 and TRBJ1-2, with TRBD1 identical over 12 bases. V dropped 4 bases and J dropped 8; count of bases not matched to a gene: 6. The CDR3 runs 14 residues. Germline CDR1 and CDR2: SGHDT and YYEEEE. DNA for the CDR3: TGTGCCAGCAGCGATTCCGGGACAGGGGGCGGCTACACCTTC. Amino acid sequence: CASSDSGTGGGYTF.

The chain links TRBV5-6 to TRBJ2-7; 9 bases are a match to TRBD2. Per the germline V gene, CDR1 is SGHDT and CDR2 is YYEEEE. CDR3 length equals 15 residues. V lost 4 bases and J lost 3; bases outside the gene matches: 8. The DNA of the CDR3 is TGTGCCAGCAGCCGCCTGGCTAGCGGGGTCTACGAGCAGTACTTC. Translation gives CASSRLASGVYEQYF. The whole variable domain, remainder taken from reference TRBV5-6 and TRBJ2-7, is DAGVTQSPTHLIKTRGQQVTLRCSPKSGHDTVSWYQQALGQGPQFIFQYYEEEERQRGNFPDRFSGHQFPNYSSELNVNALLLGDSALYLCASSRLASGVYEQYFGPGTRLTVT.

This rearrangement joins TRBV7-9 to TRBJ1-5, with a weak D call TRBD1 (5 bases). Trimming pared 5 bases from V and 2 bases from J, leaving 16 bases between. The CDR3 is 16 residues long. Germline loops: CDR1 SEHNR, CDR2 FQNEAQ (reference sequence). In nucleotides, the CDR3 is TGTGCCAGCAGCCTCTCCGCCCAGGGCGGCAATCAGCCCCAGCATTTT. Its protein is CASSLSAQGGNQPQHF.